These T cell receptor beta chains were read from a single sample in a study of T cell responses to AZD1222 COVID-19 vaccine. Assay: immunoSEQ multiplex PCR; the TCRdb copy retains only in-frame clones and omits some. The sample has more than 85,000 clones, around 80% seen once. This specimen was peripheral blood, taken on day 0 of AZD1222 vaccination. Receptors originate from an adult in good health. Each CDR3 is given with its conserved first and last residue. D genes are given only for firm matches. Only part of the rows carry a size: once, few, many, or a class if the clone is expanded.

len: 15; j_gene: TRBJ2-7; d_gene: .; v_gene: TRBV18; abundance: .; CDR3nt: TGTGCCAGCTCACCCATTAAGACAGGCTCCTACGAGCAGTACTTC; CDR3aa: CASSPIKTGSYEQYF
len: 14; j_gene: TRBJ2-5; d_gene: TRBD2; v_gene: TRBV3-1/TRBV3-2; abundance: .; CDR3nt: TGTGCCAGCAGCCAAAGCGGGGGTTTAAAGACCCAGTACTTC; CDR3aa: CASSQSGGLKTQYF
len: 14; j_gene: TRBJ1-2; d_gene: .; v_gene: TRBV3-1/TRBV3-2; abundance: .; CDR3nt: TGTGCCAGCAGCCCCCGTGGGGGAGAGAGGTGGTACACCTTC; CDR3aa: CASSPRGGERWYTF
len: 11; j_gene: TRBJ2-7; d_gene: .; v_gene: TRBV5-1; abundance: many; CDR3nt: TGCGCCAGCAGCTTGGGTGACGAGCAGTACTTC; CDR3aa: CASSLGDEQYF
len: 13; j_gene: TRBJ2-7; d_gene: .; v_gene: TRBV10-3; abundance: once; CDR3nt: TGTGCCATCAGTGAGTCTAGCTCCTACGAGCAGTACTTC; CDR3aa: CAISESSSYEQYF
len: 15; j_gene: TRBJ2-1; d_gene: TRBD2; v_gene: TRBV9; abundance: medium-sized; CDR3nt: TGTGCCAGCAGATCAGCGGGGGGTCTCCAAAATGAGCAGTTCTTC; CDR3aa: CASRSAGGLQNEQFF
len: 16; j_gene: TRBJ2-7; d_gene: TRBD2; v_gene: TRBV4-3; abundance: .; CDR3nt: TGCGCCAGCAGCCAAAAGATGGGTAGCGGGAACTACGAGCAGTACTTC; CDR3aa: CASSQKMGSGNYEQYF
len: 12; j_gene: TRBJ1-5; d_gene: .; v_gene: TRBV28; abundance: many; CDR3nt: TGTGCCAGCAGTTTGACCAATCAGCCCCAGCATTTT; CDR3aa: CASSLTNQPQHF
len: 18; j_gene: TRBJ2-1; d_gene: TRBD2; v_gene: TRBV2; abundance: .; CDR3nt: TGTGCCAGCAGGGGACTAGCGGGGGGTCCCTCCTCCTACAATGAGCAGTTCTTC; CDR3aa: CASRGLAGGPSSYNEQFF
len: 17; j_gene: TRBJ1-6; d_gene: .; v_gene: TRBV19; abundance: .; CDR3nt: TGTGCCAGTAGTATCCCGCGAGGTTTGGGGGCAAATTCACCCCTCCACTTT; CDR3aa: CASSIPRGLGANSPLHF
len: 16; j_gene: TRBJ1-2; d_gene: .; v_gene: TRBV4-3; abundance: .; CDR3nt: TGCGCCAGCAGCCAAGATACTGGCAACTTCGGCTATGGCTACACCTTC; CDR3aa: CASSQDTGNFGYGYTF
len: 15; j_gene: TRBJ2-2; d_gene: TRBD1; v_gene: TRBV2; abundance: .; CDR3nt: TGTGCCAGCAATTCACAGGGGACGGGCACCGGGGAGCTGTTTTTT; CDR3aa: CASNSQGTGTGELFF
len: 14; j_gene: TRBJ1-6; d_gene: .; v_gene: TRBV5-7; abundance: .; CDR3nt: TGTGCCAGCAGCTCTGGGGAGGGAAAGTCACCCCTCCACTTT; CDR3aa: CASSSGEGKSPLHF
len: 15; j_gene: TRBJ2-3; d_gene: TRBD1; v_gene: TRBV2; abundance: few; CDR3nt: TGTGCCAGCAGTGGGGAGAGGGGGCGCGGAAATACGCAGTATTTT; CDR3aa: CASSGERGRGNTQYF
len: 12; j_gene: TRBJ1-1; d_gene: TRBD1; v_gene: TRBV25-1; abundance: .; CDR3nt: TGTGCCAGCAGTAGACAGGGAACTGAAGCTTTCTTT; CDR3aa: CASSRQGTEAFF
len: 12; j_gene: TRBJ1-1; d_gene: .; v_gene: TRBV10-2; abundance: .; CDR3nt: TGCGCCAGCAGTGGGGTGTACACTGAAGCTTTCTTT; CDR3aa: CASSGVYTEAFF
len: 14; j_gene: TRBJ2-5; d_gene: TRBD2; v_gene: TRBV10-3; abundance: few; CDR3nt: TGTGCCATCGGGACTAGCGGGATCGGAGAGACCCAGTACTTC; CDR3aa: CAIGTSGIGETQYF
len: 15; j_gene: TRBJ1-2; d_gene: TRBD1; v_gene: TRBV19; abundance: once; CDR3nt: TGTGCCAGTACCAAGACGCCAGGACAGGGGAATGGCTACACCTTC; CDR3aa: CASTKTPGQGNGYTF
len: 14; j_gene: TRBJ2-2; d_gene: .; v_gene: TRBV5-4; abundance: .; CDR3nt: TGTGCCAGCAGCTTGCGTAGGGATGCCGGGGAGCTGTTTTTT; CDR3aa: CASSLRRDAGELFF
len: 15; j_gene: TRBJ1-1; d_gene: .; v_gene: TRBV19; abundance: .; CDR3nt: TGTGCCAGTAGTATAGACTCCGGGACCGCCGCTGAAGCTTTCTTT; CDR3aa: CASSIDSGTAAEAFF
len: 13; j_gene: TRBJ1-2; d_gene: TRBD1; v_gene: TRBV5-4; abundance: few; CDR3nt: TGTGCCAGCAGTGCCAGGGGGGGCTATGGCTACACCTTC; CDR3aa: CASSARGGYGYTF
len: 15; j_gene: TRBJ2-7; d_gene: .; v_gene: TRBV7-2; abundance: few; CDR3nt: TGTGCCAGCAGCTTAGGACCTAACAGAAACTACGAGCAGTACTTC; CDR3aa: CASSLGPNRNYEQYF
len: 14; j_gene: TRBJ2-1; d_gene: .; v_gene: TRBV19; abundance: .; CDR3nt: TGTGCCAGTAAACCCGCATTGGACTTAGCGCCTTCGTTCTTC; CDR3aa: CASKPALDLAPSFF
len: 14; j_gene: TRBJ1-3; d_gene: .; v_gene: TRBV20-1; abundance: once; CDR3nt: TGCAGTGCTAGTCTACGAAGCTCTGGAAACACCATATATTTT; CDR3aa: CSASLRSSGNTIYF
len: 16; j_gene: TRBJ1-5; d_gene: .; v_gene: TRBV7-6; abundance: few; CDR3nt: TGTGCCAGCAGCTTAGAATCGGGAGATCTCAATCAGCCCCAGCATTTT; CDR3aa: CASSLESGDLNQPQHF
len: 16; j_gene: TRBJ2-1; d_gene: TRBD2; v_gene: TRBV6-2/TRBV6-3; abundance: few; CDR3nt: TGTGCCAGCAGTTACTCGCCTAGCGGGGACCGCAATGAGCAGTTCTTC; CDR3aa: CASSYSPSGDRNEQFF
len: 15; j_gene: TRBJ2-1; d_gene: .; v_gene: TRBV7-6; abundance: .; CDR3nt: TGTGCCAGCAGCGCCCCTGGGCGGGGACGGAATGAGCAGTTCTTC; CDR3aa: CASSAPGRGRNEQFF
len: 14; j_gene: TRBJ2-7; d_gene: TRBD2; v_gene: TRBV6-5; abundance: .; CDR3nt: TGTGCCAGCAGGTCACTAGCGCCCATCTACGAGCAGTACTTC; CDR3aa: CASRSLAPIYEQYF
len: 16; j_gene: TRBJ2-2; d_gene: TRBD2; v_gene: TRBV7-7; abundance: .; CDR3nt: TGTGCCAGCAGCTTAGAGCGGGGGGCGATCGCCGGGGAGCTGTTTTTT; CDR3aa: CASSLERGAIAGELFF
len: 15; j_gene: TRBJ1-4; d_gene: .; v_gene: TRBV4-3; abundance: .; CDR3nt: TGCGCCAGCAGCCAAGGGGTGGGAGGGCTTGAAAAACTGTTTTTT; CDR3aa: CASSQGVGGLEKLFF
len: 14; j_gene: TRBJ2-5; d_gene: .; v_gene: TRBV19; abundance: .; CDR3nt: TGTGCCAGTAGCCCGTCGGGGGCCTGGGAGACCCAGTACTTC; CDR3aa: CASSPSGAWETQYF
len: 15; j_gene: TRBJ1-1; d_gene: .; v_gene: TRBV5-8; abundance: .; CDR3nt: TGTGCCAGCAGCTTGGCCTTGACGGGGGTGAGTGAAGCTTTCTTT; CDR3aa: CASSLALTGVSEAFF
len: 15; j_gene: TRBJ2-7; d_gene: .; v_gene: TRBV6-5; abundance: .; CDR3nt: TGTGCCAGCAGTCGACTAACTACAGCGTTCTACGAGCAGTACTTC; CDR3aa: CASSRLTTAFYEQYF
len: 12; j_gene: TRBJ2-1; d_gene: .; v_gene: TRBV7-2; abundance: once; CDR3nt: TGTGCCAGCAGCCTGACTAACCATGAGCAGTTCTTC; CDR3aa: CASSLTNHEQFF
len: 13; j_gene: TRBJ1-3; d_gene: .; v_gene: TRBV4-3; abundance: .; CDR3nt: TGCGCCAGCAGTAACAGGGTCGGAAACACCATATATTTT; CDR3aa: CASSNRVGNTIYF
len: 14; j_gene: TRBJ1-1; d_gene: .; v_gene: TRBV19; abundance: .; CDR3nt: TGTGCCAGTAGTATTGGGGGGCTGAACACTGAAGCTTTCTTT; CDR3aa: CASSIGGLNTEAFF
len: 15; j_gene: TRBJ1-6; d_gene: .; v_gene: TRBV27; abundance: .; CDR3nt: TGTGCCAGCAGTCCCCTGCCCGGCCGTGGTTCACCCCTCCACTTT; CDR3aa: CASSPLPGRGSPLHF
len: 15; j_gene: TRBJ2-7; d_gene: TRBD1; v_gene: TRBV11-2; abundance: few; CDR3nt: TGTGCCAGCAGCCACTACAGGGGCGAGGGCTACGAGCAGTACTTC; CDR3aa: CASSHYRGEGYEQYF
len: 15; j_gene: TRBJ2-1; d_gene: TRBD2; v_gene: TRBV9; abundance: .; CDR3nt: TGTGCCAGCAGCGTCGGGACTAGCCTCTACAATGAGCAGTTCTTC; CDR3aa: CASSVGTSLYNEQFF
len: 13; j_gene: TRBJ1-2; d_gene: .; v_gene: TRBV27; abundance: .; CDR3nt: TGTGCCAGCAGTTTATTGCCTAACTATGGCTACACCTTC; CDR3aa: CASSLLPNYGYTF
len: 15; j_gene: TRBJ2-7; d_gene: .; v_gene: TRBV15; abundance: .; CDR3nt: TGTGCCACCAGCAGAGAGGCGACTCTCCTCCTGGAGCAGTACTTC; CDR3aa: CATSREATLLLEQYF
len: 12; j_gene: TRBJ1-5; d_gene: .; v_gene: TRBV6-4; abundance: few; CDR3nt: TGTGCCAGCAGCCGCGGGGATCAGCCCCAGCATTTT; CDR3aa: CASSRGDQPQHF
len: 14; j_gene: TRBJ2-2; d_gene: TRBD2; v_gene: TRBV27; abundance: .; CDR3nt: TGTGCCAGCCGGTCCGGACTAGAGGCCGGGGAGCTGTTTTTT; CDR3aa: CASRSGLEAGELFF
len: 15; j_gene: TRBJ1-3; d_gene: .; v_gene: TRBV7-2; abundance: .; CDR3nt: TGTGCCAGCAGCTTAGGGGGTTTATCTGGAAACACCATATATTTT; CDR3aa: CASSLGGLSGNTIYF
len: 14; j_gene: TRBJ1-1; d_gene: .; v_gene: TRBV7-2; abundance: .; CDR3nt: TGTGCCAGCAGCTTGGCTCGAGGGACCACTGAAGCTTTCTTT; CDR3aa: CASSLARGTTEAFF
len: 13; j_gene: TRBJ1-3; d_gene: .; v_gene: TRBV4-3; abundance: once; CDR3nt: TGCGCCAGCAGACGAGGGCCTGGAAACACCATATATTTT; CDR3aa: CASRRGPGNTIYF
len: 12; j_gene: TRBJ2-7; d_gene: .; v_gene: TRBV9; abundance: .; CDR3nt: TGTGCCAGCAGCGTAGAAGGTTACGAGCAGTACTTC; CDR3aa: CASSVEGYEQYF
len: 15; j_gene: TRBJ2-7; d_gene: TRBD2; v_gene: TRBV11-2; abundance: .; CDR3nt: TGTGCCAGCAGCTTAGTCCTAGCGGGAGTTAGCGAGCAGTACTTC; CDR3aa: CASSLVLAGVSEQYF
len: 14; j_gene: TRBJ2-6; d_gene: .; v_gene: TRBV15; abundance: once; CDR3nt: TGTGCCACCAGCAGAGTCGGAGGGGCCAACGTCCTGACTTTC; CDR3aa: CATSRVGGANVLTF
len: 12; j_gene: TRBJ1-3; d_gene: .; v_gene: TRBV5-1; abundance: .; CDR3nt: TGCGCCAGCAGCTTTGATGGAAACACCATATATTTT; CDR3aa: CASSFDGNTIYF
len: 12; j_gene: TRBJ1-5; d_gene: .; v_gene: TRBV2; abundance: .; CDR3nt: TGTGCCAGCCAGAGACCGAATCAGCCCCAGCATTTT; CDR3aa: CASQRPNQPQHF